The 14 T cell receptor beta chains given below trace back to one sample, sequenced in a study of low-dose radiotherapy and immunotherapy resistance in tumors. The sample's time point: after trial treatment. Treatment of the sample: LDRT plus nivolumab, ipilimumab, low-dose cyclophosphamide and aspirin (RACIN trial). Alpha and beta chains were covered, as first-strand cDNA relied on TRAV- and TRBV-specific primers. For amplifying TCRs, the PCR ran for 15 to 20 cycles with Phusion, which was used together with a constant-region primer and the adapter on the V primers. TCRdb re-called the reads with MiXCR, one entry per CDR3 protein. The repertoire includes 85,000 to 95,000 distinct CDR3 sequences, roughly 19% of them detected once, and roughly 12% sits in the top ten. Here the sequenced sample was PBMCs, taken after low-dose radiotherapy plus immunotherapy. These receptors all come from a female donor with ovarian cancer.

CDR3 region: CASRTSLGEQFF. As DNA, the CDR3 is TGTGCCAGCAGAACTTCTCTCGGAGAGCAGTTCTTC. The chain recombines TRBV12-3 or TRBV12-4 with TRBJ2-1; D not resolved. V was pared by 6 bases and J by 10 bases, with 13 bases between. The CDR3 contains 12 residues.

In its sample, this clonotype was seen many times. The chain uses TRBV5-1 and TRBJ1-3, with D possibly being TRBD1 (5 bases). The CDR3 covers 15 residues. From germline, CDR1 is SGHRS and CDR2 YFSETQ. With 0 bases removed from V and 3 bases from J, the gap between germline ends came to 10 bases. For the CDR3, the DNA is TGCGCCAGCAGCTTGGATCGGGGGAATGGAAACACCATATATTTT. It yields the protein CASSLDRGNGNTIYF. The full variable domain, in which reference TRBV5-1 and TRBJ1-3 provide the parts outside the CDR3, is KAGVTQTPRYLIKTRGQQVTLSCSPISGHRSVSWYQQTPGQGLQFLFEYFSETQRNKGNFPGRFSGRQFSNSRSEMNVSTLELGDSALYLCASSLDRGNGNTIYFGEGSWLTVV.

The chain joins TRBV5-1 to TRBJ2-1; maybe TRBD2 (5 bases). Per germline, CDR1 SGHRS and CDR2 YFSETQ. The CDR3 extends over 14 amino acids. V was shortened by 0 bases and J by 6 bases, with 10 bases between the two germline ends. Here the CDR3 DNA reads TGCGCCAGCAGCTTGGAACTAGGAGGCAATGAGCAGTTCTTC. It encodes CASSLELGGNEQFF.

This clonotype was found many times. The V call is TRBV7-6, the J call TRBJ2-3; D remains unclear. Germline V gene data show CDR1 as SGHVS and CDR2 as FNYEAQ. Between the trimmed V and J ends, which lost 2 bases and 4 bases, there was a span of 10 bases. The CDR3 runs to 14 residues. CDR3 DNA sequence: TGTGCCAGCAGCTTACTAGTCAGGTCAGATACGCAGTATTTT. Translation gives CASSLLVRSDTQYF. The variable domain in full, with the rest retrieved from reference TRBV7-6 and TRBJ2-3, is GAGVSQSPRYKVTKRGQDVALRCDPISGHVSLYWYRQALGQGPEFLTYFNYEAQQDKSGLPNDRFSAERPEGSISTLTIQRTEQRDSAMYRCASSLLVRSDTQYFGPGTRLTVL.

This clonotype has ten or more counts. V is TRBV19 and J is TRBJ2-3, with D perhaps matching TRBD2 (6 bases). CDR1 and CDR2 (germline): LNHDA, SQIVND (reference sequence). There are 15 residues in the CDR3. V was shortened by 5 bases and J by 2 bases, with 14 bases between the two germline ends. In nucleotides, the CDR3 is TGTGCCAGTAGTCCCAAGGACTATCCCACAGATACGCAGTATTTT. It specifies CASSPKDYPTDTQYF.

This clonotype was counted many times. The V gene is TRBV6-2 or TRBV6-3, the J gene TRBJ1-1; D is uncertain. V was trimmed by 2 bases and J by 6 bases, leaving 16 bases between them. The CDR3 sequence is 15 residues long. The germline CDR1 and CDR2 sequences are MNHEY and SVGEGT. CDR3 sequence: CASSYGVAGVSEAFF. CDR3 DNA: TGTGCCAGCAGTTACGGGGTAGCCGGGGTCTCTGAAGCTTTCTTT.

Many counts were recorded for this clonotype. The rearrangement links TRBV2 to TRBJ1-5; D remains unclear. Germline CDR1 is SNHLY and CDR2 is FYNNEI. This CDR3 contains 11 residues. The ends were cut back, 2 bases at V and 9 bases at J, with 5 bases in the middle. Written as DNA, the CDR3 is TGTGCCAGCAGTGAATGGGGGCCCCAGCATTTT. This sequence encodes CASSEWGPQHF.

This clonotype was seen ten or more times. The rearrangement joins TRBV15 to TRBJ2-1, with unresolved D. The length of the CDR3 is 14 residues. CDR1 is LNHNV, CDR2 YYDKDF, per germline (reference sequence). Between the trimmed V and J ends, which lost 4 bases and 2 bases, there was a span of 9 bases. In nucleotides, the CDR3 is TGTGCCACCAGCATAGACATCACCTACAATGAGCAGTTCTTC. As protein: CATSIDITYNEQFF.

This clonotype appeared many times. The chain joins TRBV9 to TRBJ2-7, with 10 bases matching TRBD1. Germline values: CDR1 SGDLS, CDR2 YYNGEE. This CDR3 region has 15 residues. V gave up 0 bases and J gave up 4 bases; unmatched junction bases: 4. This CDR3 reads CASSVDPGQGYEQYF. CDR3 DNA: TGTGCCAGCAGCGTAGACCCGGGACAGGGGTACGAGCAGTACTTC.

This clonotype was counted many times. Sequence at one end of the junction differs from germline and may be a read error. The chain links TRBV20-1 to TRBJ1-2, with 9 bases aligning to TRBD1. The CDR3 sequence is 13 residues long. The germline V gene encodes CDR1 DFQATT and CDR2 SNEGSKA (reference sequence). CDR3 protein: CSARQPGQGWSYF. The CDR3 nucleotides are TGCAGTGCTAGACAACCCGGACAGGGGTGGTCTTATTTC.

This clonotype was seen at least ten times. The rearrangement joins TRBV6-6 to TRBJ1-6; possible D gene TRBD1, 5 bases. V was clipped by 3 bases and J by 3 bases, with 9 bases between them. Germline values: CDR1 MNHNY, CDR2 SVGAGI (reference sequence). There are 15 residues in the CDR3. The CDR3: CASSYSGDYNSPLHF. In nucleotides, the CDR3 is TGTGCCAGCAGTTATTCGGGGGACTATAATTCACCCCTCCACTTT.

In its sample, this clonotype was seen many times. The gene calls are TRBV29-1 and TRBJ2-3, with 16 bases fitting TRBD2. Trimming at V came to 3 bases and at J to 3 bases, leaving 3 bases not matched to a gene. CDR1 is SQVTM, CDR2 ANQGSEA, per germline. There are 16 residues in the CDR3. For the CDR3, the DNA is TGCAGCGTTGATTTGGGACTAGCGGGAGGGACAGATACGCAGTATTTT. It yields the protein CSVDLGLAGGTDTQYF.

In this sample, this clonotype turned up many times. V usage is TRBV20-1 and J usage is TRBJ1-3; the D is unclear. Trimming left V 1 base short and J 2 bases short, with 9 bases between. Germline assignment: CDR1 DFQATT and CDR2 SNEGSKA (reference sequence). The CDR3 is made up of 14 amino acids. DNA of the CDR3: TGCAGTGCTAGAGGGGAGACCACTGGAAACACCATATATTTT. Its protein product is CSARGETTGNTIYF.

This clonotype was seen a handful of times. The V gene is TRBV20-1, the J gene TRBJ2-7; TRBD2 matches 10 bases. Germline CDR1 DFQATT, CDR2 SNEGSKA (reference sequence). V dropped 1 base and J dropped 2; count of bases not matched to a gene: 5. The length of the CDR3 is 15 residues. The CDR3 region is CSARGLAGETYEQYF. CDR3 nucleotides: TGCAGTGCTAGAGGTCTAGCGGGGGAGACCTACGAGCAGTACTTC.